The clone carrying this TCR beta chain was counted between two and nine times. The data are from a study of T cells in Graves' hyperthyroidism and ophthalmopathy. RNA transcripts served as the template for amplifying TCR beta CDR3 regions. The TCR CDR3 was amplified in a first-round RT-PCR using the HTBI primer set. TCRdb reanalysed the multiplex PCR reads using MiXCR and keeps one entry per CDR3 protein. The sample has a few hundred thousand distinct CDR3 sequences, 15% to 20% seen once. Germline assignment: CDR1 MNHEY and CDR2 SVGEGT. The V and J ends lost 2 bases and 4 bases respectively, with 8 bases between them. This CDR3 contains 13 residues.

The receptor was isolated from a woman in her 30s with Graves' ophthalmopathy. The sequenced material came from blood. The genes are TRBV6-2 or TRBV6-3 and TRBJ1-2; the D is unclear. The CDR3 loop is CASSYRAAYGYTF. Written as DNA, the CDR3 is TGTGCCAGCAGTTACCGGGCAGCCTATGGCTACACCTTC.